This T cell receptor (beta chain) emerged from a study of T cell responses to AZD1222 COVID-19 vaccine. Produced via immunoSEQ multiplex PCR; TCRdb's table is partial and in-frame only. Of approximately 150,000 clones in the sample, roughly nine tenths were seen once. The germline V gene has CDR1 MNHNY and CDR2 SVGAGI (reference sequence). The CDR3 is 16 residues long. V lost 1 base to trimming and J lost 3 bases; unmatched junction nucleotides: 7. Regarding the study as a whole: CD4 TCRs covered the whole spike, strongest at regions 160-218 and 743-854.

This clone appeared a single time. Its cognate antigen is unknown. Specimen: peripheral blood, collected on day 0 of AZD1222 vaccination. This receptor was obtained from an adult in good health. V and J are TRBV6-6 and TRBJ2-7; 9 positions agree with TRBD1. This CDR3 is CASSYLRGQGLYEQYF. In DNA, the CDR3 is TGTGCCAGCAGTTACTTAAGGGGACAGGGACTCTACGAGCAGTACTTC.